Listed below are T cell receptor beta chains from one sample, sequenced in a study of blood T cell repertoires in COVID-19. Clones were read by immunoSEQ multiplex PCR, and TCRdb kept only the in-frame ones, dropping some. This table has 110,000 to 150,000 clones, 70% to 90% appearing once. The source material was PBMCs or T cells enriched from blood (not recorded which). These TCRs come from a middle-aged woman who had recovered from COVID-19. The CDR3 runs from the conserved cysteine through the conserved F or W. D genes are given only for firm matches. Clone size is shown for a subset of rows, as once, few, many or a class of expanded clone.

v_call: TRBV7-9
d_call: NA
clone_size: NA
j_call: TRBJ2-1
cdr3_aa: CASTPRGDEQFF
cdr3_nt: TGTGCCAGCACCCCCAGGGGGGATGAGCAGTTCTTC

v_call: TRBV30
d_call: TRBD2
clone_size: NA
j_call: TRBJ2-1
cdr3_aa: CAWSPLAGDNEQFF
cdr3_nt: TGTGCCTGGAGTCCGCTAGCGGGAGACAATGAGCAGTTCTTC

v_call: TRBV5-1
d_call: NA
clone_size: NA
j_call: TRBJ2-2
cdr3_aa: CASSLDGADTGELFF
cdr3_nt: TGCGCCAGCAGCTTGGATGGGGCGGACACCGGGGAGCTGTTTTTT

v_call: TRBV30
d_call: NA
clone_size: NA
j_call: TRBJ1-5
cdr3_aa: CAWSPQGLSRQPQHF
cdr3_nt: TGTGCCTGGAGCCCGCAGGGTCTTTCAAGGCAGCCCCAGCATTTT

v_call: TRBV6-4
d_call: NA
clone_size: NA
j_call: TRBJ2-3
cdr3_aa: CASSDGTSGGTDTQYF
cdr3_nt: TGTGCCAGCAGTGATGGAACTAGTGGGGGCACAGATACGCAGTATTTT

v_call: TRBV9
d_call: NA
clone_size: NA
j_call: TRBJ1-4
cdr3_aa: CASSVMGSGGEKLFF
cdr3_nt: TGTGCCAGCAGCGTAATGGGGAGTGGAGGTGAAAAACTGTTTTTT

v_call: TRBV6-4
d_call: NA
clone_size: few
j_call: TRBJ2-4
cdr3_aa: CASSDSKVRVLAKNIQYF
cdr3_nt: TGTGCCAGCAGTGACTCGAAGGTACGGGTCCTAGCCAAAAACATTCAGTACTTC

v_call: TRBV6-6
d_call: NA
clone_size: once
j_call: TRBJ1-2
cdr3_aa: CASSATYTTNYGYTF
cdr3_nt: TGTGCCAGCAGCGCCACGTACACCACTAACTATGGCTACACCTTC

v_call: TRBV9
d_call: TRBD2
clone_size: once
j_call: TRBJ2-4
cdr3_aa: CASSVGGRAENIQYF
cdr3_nt: TGTGCCAGCAGCGTAGGAGGGAGGGCCGAAAACATTCAGTACTTC

v_call: TRBV9
d_call: NA
clone_size: few
j_call: TRBJ1-4
cdr3_aa: CASSVAPGADEKLFF
cdr3_nt: TGTGCCAGCAGCGTAGCTCCAGGGGCGGATGAAAAACTGTTTTTT

v_call: TRBV13
d_call: NA
clone_size: NA
j_call: TRBJ2-2
cdr3_aa: CASSLTDRANTGELFF
cdr3_nt: TGTGCCAGCAGCTTGACGGACAGAGCGAACACCGGGGAGCTGTTTTTT

v_call: TRBV4-1
d_call: NA
clone_size: once
j_call: TRBJ2-5
cdr3_aa: CASSQAGAGLETQYF
cdr3_nt: TGCGCCAGCAGCCAAGCTGGAGCGGGTTTGGAGACCCAGTACTTC

v_call: TRBV30
d_call: TRBD1
clone_size: NA
j_call: TRBJ1-1
cdr3_aa: CACRNRGNTEAFF
cdr3_nt: TGTGCCTGCCGAAACAGGGGGAACACTGAAGCTTTCTTT

v_call: TRBV5-1
d_call: TRBD1
clone_size: NA
j_call: TRBJ2-5
cdr3_aa: CASSGGTGRPQETQYF
cdr3_nt: TGCGCCAGCAGCGGAGGGACAGGGCGCCCACAAGAGACCCAGTACTTC

v_call: TRBV7-7
d_call: TRBD1
clone_size: NA
j_call: TRBJ2-7
cdr3_aa: CARRTGAYEQYF
cdr3_nt: TGTGCTAGGAGGACAGGGGCGTACGAGCAGTACTTC

v_call: TRBV5-1
d_call: NA
clone_size: NA
j_call: TRBJ1-1
cdr3_aa: CASSLPGQPNTEAFF
cdr3_nt: TGCGCCAGCAGCCTACCCGGACAGCCGAACACTGAAGCTTTCTTT

v_call: TRBV10-1
d_call: TRBD1
clone_size: NA
j_call: TRBJ2-7
cdr3_aa: CASRRGQGPLYEQYF
cdr3_nt: TGCGCCAGCAGGCGGGGACAGGGGCCCCTCTACGAGCAGTACTTC

v_call: TRBV19
d_call: NA
clone_size: NA
j_call: TRBJ1-5
cdr3_aa: CASSIGGNKARGQPQHF
cdr3_nt: TGTGCCAGTAGTATAGGCGGGAATAAGGCCAGAGGTCAGCCCCAGCATTTT

v_call: TRBV4-2
d_call: TRBD2
clone_size: NA
j_call: TRBJ2-3
cdr3_aa: CASSQDPTSGITADTQYF
cdr3_nt: TGTGCCAGCAGCCAAGACCCAACTAGCGGGATAACTGCAGATACGCAGTATTTT

v_call: TRBV19
d_call: TRBD1
clone_size: NA
j_call: TRBJ1-1
cdr3_aa: CASSIWDREHEAFF
cdr3_nt: TGTGCCAGTAGTATTTGGGACAGGGAGCATGAAGCTTTCTTT

v_call: TRBV3-1/TRBV3-2
d_call: NA
clone_size: NA
j_call: TRBJ1-2
cdr3_aa: CASSQETEYGYTF
cdr3_nt: TGTGCCAGCAGCCAAGAAACGGAGTATGGCTACACCTTC

v_call: TRBV7-3
d_call: TRBD2
clone_size: NA
j_call: TRBJ2-2
cdr3_aa: CASSAGDRAGELFF
cdr3_nt: TGTGCCAGCAGCGCGGGAGATCGGGCCGGGGAGCTGTTTTTT

v_call: TRBV3-1/TRBV3-2
d_call: TRBD2
clone_size: NA
j_call: TRBJ2-5
cdr3_aa: CASSQDLAGGGGTQYF
cdr3_nt: TGTGCCAGCAGCCAAGATTTAGCGGGGGGCGGCGGGACCCAGTACTTC

v_call: TRBV10-3
d_call: NA
clone_size: NA
j_call: TRBJ2-7
cdr3_aa: CAISESRGAGDEQYF
cdr3_nt: TGTGCCATCAGTGAGTCGAGAGGTGCAGGGGACGAGCAGTACTTC

v_call: TRBV5-1
d_call: TRBD1
clone_size: once
j_call: TRBJ1-2
cdr3_aa: CASSSGQGRNYGYTF
cdr3_nt: TGCGCCAGCAGCTCTGGACAGGGAAGAAACTATGGCTACACCTTC

v_call: TRBV4-1
d_call: TRBD1
clone_size: NA
j_call: TRBJ1-1
cdr3_aa: CASSARQGENTEAFF
cdr3_nt: TGCGCCAGCAGCGCTCGACAGGGAGAGAACACTGAAGCTTTCTTT

v_call: TRBV30
d_call: NA
clone_size: NA
j_call: TRBJ2-5
cdr3_aa: CAYASGLALETQYF
cdr3_nt: TGTGCCTACGCCTCCGGGCTAGCCCTAGAGACCCAGTACTTC

v_call: TRBV29-1
d_call: TRBD1
clone_size: NA
j_call: TRBJ2-7
cdr3_aa: CSVQQPGQGAPYEQYF
cdr3_nt: TGCAGCGTTCAACAGCCGGGACAGGGGGCCCCCTACGAGCAGTACTTC

v_call: TRBV7-9
d_call: NA
clone_size: NA
j_call: TRBJ1-6
cdr3_aa: CASSLKPNSPLHF
cdr3_nt: TGTGCCAGCAGCTTGAAGCCTAATTCACCCCTCCACTTT

v_call: TRBV30
d_call: NA
clone_size: NA
j_call: TRBJ2-5
cdr3_aa: CAWTDQETQYF
cdr3_nt: TGTGCCTGGACGGACCAAGAGACCCAGTACTTC

v_call: TRBV5-1
d_call: NA
clone_size: NA
j_call: TRBJ2-2
cdr3_aa: CASSLVADTGELFF
cdr3_nt: TGCGCCAGCAGCTTGGTGGCAGACACCGGGGAGCTGTTTTTT

v_call: TRBV3-1/TRBV3-2
d_call: NA
clone_size: NA
j_call: TRBJ2-2
cdr3_aa: CASSQDRPGNTGELFF
cdr3_nt: TGTGCCAGCAGCCAAGATAGGCCGGGAAACACCGGGGAGCTGTTTTTT

v_call: TRBV9
d_call: TRBD1
clone_size: NA
j_call: TRBJ2-7
cdr3_aa: CASSVGSDGQGHYEQYF
cdr3_nt: TGTGCCAGCAGCGTAGGATCGGATGGACAGGGTCACTACGAGCAGTACTTC

v_call: TRBV24-1
d_call: NA
clone_size: NA
j_call: TRBJ2-2
cdr3_aa: CATSDSSVNTGELFF
cdr3_nt: TGTGCCACCAGTGATTCAAGCGTGAACACCGGGGAGCTGTTTTTT

v_call: TRBV24-1
d_call: TRBD2
clone_size: NA
j_call: TRBJ2-1
cdr3_aa: CATSEGLVDEQFF
cdr3_nt: TGTGCCACCAGTGAAGGACTAGTTGATGAGCAGTTCTTC

v_call: TRBV2
d_call: NA
clone_size: many
j_call: TRBJ1-1
cdr3_aa: CASSEWGLGNTEAFF
cdr3_nt: TGTGCCAGCAGTGAATGGGGACTGGGGAACACTGAAGCTTTCTTT